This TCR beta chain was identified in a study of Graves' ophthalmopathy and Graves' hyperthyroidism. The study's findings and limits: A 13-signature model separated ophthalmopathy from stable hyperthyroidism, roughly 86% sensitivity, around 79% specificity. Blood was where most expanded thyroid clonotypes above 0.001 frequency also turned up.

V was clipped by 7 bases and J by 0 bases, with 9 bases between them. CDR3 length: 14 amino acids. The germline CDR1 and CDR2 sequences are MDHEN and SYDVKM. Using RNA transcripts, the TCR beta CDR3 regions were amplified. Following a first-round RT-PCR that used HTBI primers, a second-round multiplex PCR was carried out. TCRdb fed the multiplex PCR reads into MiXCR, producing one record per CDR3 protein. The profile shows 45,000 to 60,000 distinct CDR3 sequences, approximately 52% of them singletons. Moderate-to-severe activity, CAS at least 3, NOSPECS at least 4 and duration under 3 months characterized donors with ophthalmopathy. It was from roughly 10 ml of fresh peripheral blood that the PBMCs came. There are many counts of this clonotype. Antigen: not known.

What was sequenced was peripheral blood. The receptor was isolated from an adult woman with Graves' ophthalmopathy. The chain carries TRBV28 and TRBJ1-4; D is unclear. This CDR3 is CASTSAATNEKLFF. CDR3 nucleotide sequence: TGTGCCAGCACATCAGCTGCAACTAATGAAAAACTGTTTTTT.